This TCR beta chain stems from a study of T cells in Graves' hyperthyroidism and ophthalmopathy. Amplified TCR beta CDR3 regions derived from RNA transcripts. In the first-round RT-PCR of the TCR CDR3, the HTBI primer set was used. Via MiXCR, TCRdb re-called the multiplex PCR reads, giving one row per CDR3 protein. The table records around 250,000 distinct CDR3 sequences, around 24% of them present only once. Findings of the study overall: Also found in blood were most expanded thyroid clonotypes above 0.001.

Researchers barred patients who had uncontrolled infection, other autoimmune disease, pregnancy or lactation. This sample holds PBMCs from 9.5 to 10 ml fresh peripheral blood. This clonotype was observed at least ten times. Its specificity is unknown. Trimming removed 0 bases at V and 1 base at J, with 13 bases between. The CDR3 totals 15 residues. CDR1 is DFQATT and CDR2 is SNEGSKA in the germline V gene (reference sequence). The chain is built from TRBV20-1 and TRBJ2-7; tentatively, D is TRBD2 (5 bases). The TCR was taken from a woman aged 35 to 49 with Graves' ophthalmopathy. The sample consisted of blood. The CDR3 DNA reads as TGCAGTGCTAGAGATACCCGGACTGGGTCCTACGAGCAGTACTTC. Its protein is CSARDTRTGSYEQYF.